This section outlines one TCR beta chain sequence together with its context. The antigen is unknown. This entry is derived from a study of cytomegalovirus exposure and HLA in healthy donors. Study observations and caveats: A later analysis found most CMV-associated TCR beta chains apparently HLA-restricted. Later analysis revealed greater clonal expansion in HLA-associated TCR beta chains than in equally common others.

Germline V gene data show CDR1 as SGHTA and CDR2 as FQGNSA. The CDR3 is 17 residues long. V was shortened by 5 bases and J by 3 bases, with 19 bases between the two germline ends. Amplification used 60 Vbeta primers and 13 Jbeta primers. TCRdb's table, derived via immunoSEQ multiplex PCR, lists solely in-frame clones and lacks some. The table lists some 200,000 clones, approximately 84% of them singletons. This sequence joins TRBV7-2 and TRBJ1-4; D is perhaps TRBD1 (6 bases). The clonotype comes from a man in his forties or fifties in good health and CMV-seronegative. Specimen: PBMCs. CDR3: CASSQLRGAPANEKLFF. The CDR3 DNA is TGTGCCAGCAGCCAGCTGCGGGGGGCGCCGGCTAATGAAAAACTGTTTTTT.